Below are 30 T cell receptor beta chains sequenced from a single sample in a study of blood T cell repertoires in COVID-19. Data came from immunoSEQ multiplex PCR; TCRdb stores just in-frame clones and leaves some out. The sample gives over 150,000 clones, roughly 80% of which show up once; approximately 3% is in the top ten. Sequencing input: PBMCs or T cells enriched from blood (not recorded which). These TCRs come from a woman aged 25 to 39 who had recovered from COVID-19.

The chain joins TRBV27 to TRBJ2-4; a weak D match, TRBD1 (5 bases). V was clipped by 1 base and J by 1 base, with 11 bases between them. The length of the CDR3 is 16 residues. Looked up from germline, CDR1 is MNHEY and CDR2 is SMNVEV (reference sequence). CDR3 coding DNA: TGTGCCAGCAGTTTATTCTCAGGGTTGGCCAAAAACATTCAGTACTTC. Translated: CASSLFSGLAKNIQYF.

For the CDR3, the DNA is TGTGCCAGCAGTACTTATGGTTCTGGAGATAGCAATCAGCCCCAGCATTTT. This encodes CASSTYGSGDSNQPQHF. J is TRBJ1-5 and V is TRBV27; D is uncertain. Trimming shortened V by 5 bases and J by 0 bases, and 17 bases separated the two germline ends. The CDR3 is made up of 17 amino acids. The germline V gene has CDR1 MNHEY and CDR2 SMNVEV (reference sequence).

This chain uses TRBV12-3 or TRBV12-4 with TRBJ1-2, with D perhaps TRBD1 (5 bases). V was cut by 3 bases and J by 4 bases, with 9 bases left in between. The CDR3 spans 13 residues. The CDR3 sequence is CASSFSGLYGYTF. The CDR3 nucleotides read TGTGCCAGCAGTTTCTCGGGACTCTATGGCTACACCTTC.

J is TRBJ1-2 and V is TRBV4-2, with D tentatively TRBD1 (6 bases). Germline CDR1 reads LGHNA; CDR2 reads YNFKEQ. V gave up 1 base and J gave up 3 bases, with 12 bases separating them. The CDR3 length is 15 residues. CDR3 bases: TGTGCCAGCAGCCAAGTTAGGGGGGGGGACTATGGCTACACCTTC. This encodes CASSQVRGGDYGYTF.

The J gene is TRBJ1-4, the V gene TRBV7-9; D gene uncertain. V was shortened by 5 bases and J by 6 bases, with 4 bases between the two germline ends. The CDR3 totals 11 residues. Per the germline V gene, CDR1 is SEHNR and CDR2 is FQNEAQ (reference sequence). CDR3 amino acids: CASSRDEKLFF. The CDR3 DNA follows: TGTGCCAGCAGCCGAGATGAAAAACTGTTTTTT. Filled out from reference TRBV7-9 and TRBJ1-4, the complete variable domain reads DTGVSQNPRHKITKRGQNVTFRCDPISEHNRLYWYRQTLGQGPEFLTYFQNEAQLEKSRLLSDRFSAERPKGSFSTLEIQRTEQGDSAMYLCASSRDEKLFFGSGTQLSVL.

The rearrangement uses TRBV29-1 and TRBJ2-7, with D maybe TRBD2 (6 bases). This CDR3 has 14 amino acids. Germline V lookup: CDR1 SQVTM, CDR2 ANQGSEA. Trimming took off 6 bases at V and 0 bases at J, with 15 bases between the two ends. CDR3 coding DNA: TGCAGCGTCGCTTCTAGCGTTCCCTCCTACGAGCAGTACTTC. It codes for CSVASSVPSYEQYF.

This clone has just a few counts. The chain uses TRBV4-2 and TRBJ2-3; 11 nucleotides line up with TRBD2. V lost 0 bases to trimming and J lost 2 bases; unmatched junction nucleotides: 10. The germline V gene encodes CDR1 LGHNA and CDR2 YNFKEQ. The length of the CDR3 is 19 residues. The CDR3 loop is CASSQDWSASGRTTDTQYF. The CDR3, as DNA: TGTGCCAGCAGCCAAGATTGGTCGGCTAGCGGGAGGACCACAGATACGCAGTATTTT.

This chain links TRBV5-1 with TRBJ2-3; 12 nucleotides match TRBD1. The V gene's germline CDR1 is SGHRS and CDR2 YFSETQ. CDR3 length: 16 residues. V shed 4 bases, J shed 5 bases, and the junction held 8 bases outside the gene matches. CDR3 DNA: TGCGCCAGCAGCCCGGGACAGGGGGCATTCCAAGATACGCAGTATTTT. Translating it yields CASSPGQGAFQDTQYF. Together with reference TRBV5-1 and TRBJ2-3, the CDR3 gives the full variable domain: KAGVTQTPRYLIKTRGQQVTLSCSPISGHRSVSWYQQTPGQGLQFLFEYFSETQRNKGNFPGRFSGRQFSNSRSEMNVSTLELGDSALYLCASSPGQGAFQDTQYFGPGTRLTVL.

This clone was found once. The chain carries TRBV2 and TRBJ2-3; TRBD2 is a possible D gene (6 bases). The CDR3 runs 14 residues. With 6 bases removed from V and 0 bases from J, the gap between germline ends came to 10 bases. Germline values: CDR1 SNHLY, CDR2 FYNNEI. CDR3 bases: TGTGCCAGCAGGTCGGGGGTTAGCACAGATACGCAGTATTTT. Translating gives CASRSGVSTDTQYF.

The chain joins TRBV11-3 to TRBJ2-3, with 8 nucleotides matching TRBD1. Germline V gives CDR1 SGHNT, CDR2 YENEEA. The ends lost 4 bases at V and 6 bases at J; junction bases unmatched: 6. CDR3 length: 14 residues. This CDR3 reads CASSSGQGTDTQYF. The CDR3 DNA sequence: TGTGCCAGCAGCTCTGGACAGGGTACGGATACGCAGTATTTT.

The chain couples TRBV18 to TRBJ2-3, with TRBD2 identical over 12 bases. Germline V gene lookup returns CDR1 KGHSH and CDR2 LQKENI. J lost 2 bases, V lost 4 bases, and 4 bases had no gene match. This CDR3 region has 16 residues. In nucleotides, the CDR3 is TGTGCCAGCTCACTGGGGACTAGCGGGTTCACAGATACGCAGTATTTT. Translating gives CASSLGTSGFTDTQYF.

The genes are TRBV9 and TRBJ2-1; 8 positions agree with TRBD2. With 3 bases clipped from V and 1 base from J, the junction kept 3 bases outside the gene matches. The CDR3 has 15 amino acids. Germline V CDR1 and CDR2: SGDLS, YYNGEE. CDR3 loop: CASSASGLSYNEQFF. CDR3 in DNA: TGTGCCAGCAGCGCTAGCGGGTTATCCTACAATGAGCAGTTCTTC.

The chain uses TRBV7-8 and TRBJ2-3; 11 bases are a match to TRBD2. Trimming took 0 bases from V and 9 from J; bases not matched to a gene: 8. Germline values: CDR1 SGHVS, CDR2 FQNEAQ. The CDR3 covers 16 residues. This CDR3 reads CASSLAFGSGGATQYF. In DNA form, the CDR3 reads TGTGCCAGCAGCTTAGCGTTCGGTAGCGGGGGGGCGACGCAGTATTTT.

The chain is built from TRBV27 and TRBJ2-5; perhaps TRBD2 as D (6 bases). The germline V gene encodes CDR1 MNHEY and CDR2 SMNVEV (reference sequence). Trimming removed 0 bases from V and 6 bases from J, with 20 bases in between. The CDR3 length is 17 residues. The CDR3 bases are TGTGCCAGCAGTTTATCAGGAGGGTCAGGCGGCCTACAGACCCAGTACTTC. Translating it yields CASSLSGGSGGLQTQYF.

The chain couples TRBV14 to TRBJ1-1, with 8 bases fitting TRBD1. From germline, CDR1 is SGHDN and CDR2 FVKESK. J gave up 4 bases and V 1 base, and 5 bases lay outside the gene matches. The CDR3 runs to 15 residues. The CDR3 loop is CASSQGWTGLTEAFF. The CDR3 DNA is TGTGCCAGCAGCCAAGGTTGGACAGGGCTCACTGAAGCTTTCTTT.

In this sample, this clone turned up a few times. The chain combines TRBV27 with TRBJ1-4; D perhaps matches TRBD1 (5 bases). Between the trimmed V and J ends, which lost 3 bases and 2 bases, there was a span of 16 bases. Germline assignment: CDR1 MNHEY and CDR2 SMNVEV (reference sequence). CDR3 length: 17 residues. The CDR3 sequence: CASSFLGRGTTNEKLFF. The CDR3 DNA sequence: TGTGCCAGCAGTTTTCTCGGACGGGGGACGACTAATGAAAAACTGTTTTTT.

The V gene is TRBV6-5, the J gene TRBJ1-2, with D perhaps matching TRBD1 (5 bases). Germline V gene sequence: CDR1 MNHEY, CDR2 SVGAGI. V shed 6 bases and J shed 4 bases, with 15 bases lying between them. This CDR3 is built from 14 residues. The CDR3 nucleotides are TGTGCCAGCAGACCTGGACAATTCGCCTATGGCTACACCTTC. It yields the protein CASRPGQFAYGYTF.

The chain's CDR3 is CAIKVDSLSEQYV. The CDR3 DNA is TGTGCCATCAAGGTTGACAGTCTTAGTGAGCAGTACGTC. This chain joins TRBV10-3 and TRBJ2-7; D might be TRBD1 (5 bases). The CDR3 has 13 amino acids. The germline CDR1 and CDR2 sequences are ENHRY and SYGVKD. Trimming shortened V by 7 bases and J by 7 bases, and 17 bases separated the two germline ends.

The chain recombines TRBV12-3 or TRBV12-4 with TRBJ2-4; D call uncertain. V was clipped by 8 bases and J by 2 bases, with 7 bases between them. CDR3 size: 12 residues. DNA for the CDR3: TGTGCCAGCTCTTCCCCCAAAAACATTCAGTACTTC. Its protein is CASSSPKNIQYF.

The CDR3 DNA follows: TGTGCCAGCAGTACGACAGGTACCACTGAAGCTTTCTTT. Translating it yields CASSTTGTTEAFF. The genes are TRBV12-3 or TRBV12-4 and TRBJ1-1; tentative D call: TRBD1 (6 bases). This CDR3 contains 13 residues. With 5 bases removed from V and 4 bases from J, the gap between germline ends came to 11 bases.

Here the CDR3 reads CASSFRSTGELFF. DNA of the CDR3: TGTGCCAGCAGCTTCCGGAGCACCGGGGAGCTGTTTTTT. The rearrangement uses TRBV7-2 and TRBJ2-2, with D hard to call. The V and J ends lost 3 bases and 4 bases respectively, with 6 bases between them. Germline CDR1 SGHTA, CDR2 FQGNSA. The length of the CDR3 is 13 residues. Filled out from reference TRBV7-2 and TRBJ2-2, the complete variable domain reads GAGVSQSPSNKVTEKGKDVELRCDPISGHTALYWYRQSLGQGLEFLIYFQGNSAPDKSGLPSDRFSAERTGGSVSTLTIQRTQQEDSAVYLCASSFRSTGELFFGEGSRLTVL.

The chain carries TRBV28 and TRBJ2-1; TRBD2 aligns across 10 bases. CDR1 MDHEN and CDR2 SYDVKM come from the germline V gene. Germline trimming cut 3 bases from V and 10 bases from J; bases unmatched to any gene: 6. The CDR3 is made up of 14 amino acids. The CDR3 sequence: CASSFRLAGEEQFF. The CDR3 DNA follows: TGTGCCAGCAGTTTTCGTCTAGCGGGAGAGGAGCAGTTCTTC.

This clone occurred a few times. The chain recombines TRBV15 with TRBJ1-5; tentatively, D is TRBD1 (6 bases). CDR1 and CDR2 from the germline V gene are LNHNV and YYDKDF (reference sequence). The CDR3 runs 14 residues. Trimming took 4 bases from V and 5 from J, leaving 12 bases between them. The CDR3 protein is CATSTRDTHQPQHF. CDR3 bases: TGTGCCACCAGCACCCGGGACACCCATCAGCCCCAGCATTTT.

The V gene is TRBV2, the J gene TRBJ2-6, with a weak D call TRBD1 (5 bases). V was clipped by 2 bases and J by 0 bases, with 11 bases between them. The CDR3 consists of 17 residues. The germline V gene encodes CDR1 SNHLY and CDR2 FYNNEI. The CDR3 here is CASSERQSLSGANVLTF. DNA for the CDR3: TGTGCCAGCAGTGAAAGACAGTCTCTCTCTGGGGCCAACGTCCTGACTTTC.

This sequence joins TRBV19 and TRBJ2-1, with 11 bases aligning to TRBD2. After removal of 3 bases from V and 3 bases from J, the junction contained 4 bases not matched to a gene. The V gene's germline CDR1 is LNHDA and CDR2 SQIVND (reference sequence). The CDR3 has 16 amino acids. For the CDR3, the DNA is TGTGCCAGTAGTATGGGGACTAGCGGATACTACAATGAGCAGTTCTTC. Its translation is CASSMGTSGYYNEQFF.

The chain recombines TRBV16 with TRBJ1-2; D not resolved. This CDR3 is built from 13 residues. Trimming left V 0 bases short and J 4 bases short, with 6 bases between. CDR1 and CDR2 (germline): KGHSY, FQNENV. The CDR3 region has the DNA TGTGCCAGCAGCCAATCCAGAAGCTATGGCTACACCTTC. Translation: CASSQSRSYGYTF.

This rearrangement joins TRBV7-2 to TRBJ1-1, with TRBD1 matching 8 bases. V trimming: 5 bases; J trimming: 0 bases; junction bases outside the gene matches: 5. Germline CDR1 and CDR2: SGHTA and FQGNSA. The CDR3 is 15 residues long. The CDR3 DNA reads TGTGCCAGCAGCCCCAGACAGGGGATGAACACTGAAGCTTTCTTT. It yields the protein CASSPRQGMNTEAFF.

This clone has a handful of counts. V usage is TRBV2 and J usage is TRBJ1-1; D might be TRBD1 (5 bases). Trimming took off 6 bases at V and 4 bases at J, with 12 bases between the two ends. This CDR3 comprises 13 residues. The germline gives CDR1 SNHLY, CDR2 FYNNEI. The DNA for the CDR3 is TGTGCCAGCAGAGGGACTGCCGCCACTGAAGCTTTCTTT. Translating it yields CASRGTAATEAFF.

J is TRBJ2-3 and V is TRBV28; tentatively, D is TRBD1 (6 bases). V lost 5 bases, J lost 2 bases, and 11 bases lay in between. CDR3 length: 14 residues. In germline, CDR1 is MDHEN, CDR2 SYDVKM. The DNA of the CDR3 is TGTGCCAGCAGTCCGGACAGACCCACAGATACGCAGTATTTT. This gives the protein CASSPDRPTDTQYF.

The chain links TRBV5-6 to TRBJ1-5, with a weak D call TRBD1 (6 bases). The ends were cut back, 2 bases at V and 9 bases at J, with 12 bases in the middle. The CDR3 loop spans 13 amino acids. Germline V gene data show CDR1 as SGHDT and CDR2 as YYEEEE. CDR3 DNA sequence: TGTGCCAGCAGCTTTGGGGGCCTAGGGCCCCAGCATTTT. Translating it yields CASSFGGLGPQHF.